This T cell receptor beta chain came from a study of radiotherapy plus CTLA-4 blockade in lung cancer. Per the germline V gene, CDR1 is MNHNS and CDR2 is SASEGT. The CDR3 totals 15 residues, both ends included. Study-wide results and limits: Blood TCR clones of tumor origin expanded after radiotherapy plus ipilimumab. Strongest reported response predictors: early blood clone changes and post-radiation interferon-beta.

Patients had chemo-refractory metastatic non-small-cell lung cancer and received focal radiation plus CTLA-4 blockade that used ipilimumab. Sequencing used immunoSEQ multiplex PCR; TCRdb keeps in-frame clones, though not all of them. This sample has some 66,000 clones; around four fifths occur once, and the top ten carry less than 5%. Concerning this clone: The antigen remains undetermined. The DNA is left out, because the CDR3 cannot be placed on it with certainty; the CDR3 is given as TCRdb lists it.

The material was peripheral blood, obtained from a patient treated with radiotherapy plus ipilimumab. This chain uses TRBV6-1 with TRBJ1-3. The receptor was derived from a human donor with non-small cell lung cancer who had a partial response to radiotherapy plus ipilimumab. The CDR3 is CASRGTVLGGNTIYF.